This entry lists 9 T cell receptor beta chains sequenced from one sample in a study of Graves' ophthalmopathy and Graves' hyperthyroidism. Amplification of TCR beta CDR3 regions used RNA transcripts. After a first-round RT-PCR with HTBI primers, a second-round multiplex PCR was run. TCRdb independently ran MiXCR on the multiplex PCR reads; one entry per CDR3 protein. The table lists approximately 640,000 distinct CDR3 sequences, 35% to 45% of them singletons. The sample comprised peripheral blood. The receptors come from an adult man with Graves' ophthalmopathy.

There are a few counts of this clonotype. The chain carries TRBV5-6 and TRBJ1-6, with 7 nucleotides matching TRBD1. From germline, CDR1 is SGHDT and CDR2 YYEEEE. V gave up 5 bases and J gave up 0 bases; unmatched junction bases: 2. This CDR3 has 15 residues. CDR3 amino acids: CASRPGGSYNSPLHF. The CDR3 DNA sequence: TGTGCCAGCAGACCAGGGGGCTCCTATAATTCACCCCTCCACTTT.

This chain links TRBV20-1 with TRBJ1-2, with D unresolved. Trimming shortened V by 3 bases and J by 4 bases, and 12 bases separated the two germline ends. The CDR3 runs to 13 residues. CDR1 is DFQATT, CDR2 SNEGSKA, per germline (reference sequence). The CDR3 sequence: CSASPGDGYGYTF. In DNA, the CDR3 is TGCAGTGCTAGCCCCGGGGATGGCTATGGCTACACCTTC.

This clonotype was recorded many times. The rearrangement uses TRBV19 and TRBJ2-7; a possible D gene is TRBD2 (6 bases). The V end lost 6 bases, the J end lost 4 bases, and 10 bases lay between the germline ends. The CDR3 sequence is 12 residues long. Germline assignment: CDR1 LNHDA and CDR2 SQIVND (reference sequence). CDR3 sequence reads: CASSGSGYEQYF. CDR3 nucleotide sequence: TGTGCCAGTAGCGGGAGTGGTTACGAGCAGTACTTC.

The rearrangement links TRBV10-3 to TRBJ1-5; 7 bases map to TRBD1. The V gene's germline CDR1 is ENHRY and CDR2 SYGVKD. The V and J ends lost 6 bases and 3 bases, in that order; junction bases with no gene match: 2. The CDR3 consists of 13 residues. CDR3 loop: CAIRGQINQPQHF. DNA of the CDR3: TGTGCCATCAGGGGACAGATCAATCAGCCCCAGCATTTT.

This clonotype was counted ten times or more. The V gene is TRBV5-4, the J gene TRBJ1-2; TRBD1 might be the D (6 bases). Trimming cost V 0 bases and J 5 bases, with 14 bases left between them. CDR1 and CDR2 (germline): SGHNT, YYREEE (reference sequence). The CDR3 sequence is 15 residues long. The CDR3 is CASSLAGGAEYGYTF. The CDR3 DNA is TGTGCCAGCAGCTTGGCTGGGGGGGCGGAATATGGCTACACCTTC.

The chain employs TRBV29-1 and TRBJ2-3; TRBD1 is a possible D gene (5 bases). CDR3 length equals 11 residues. Trimming cost V 6 bases and J 7 bases, with 11 bases left between them. CDR1 is SQVTM and CDR2 is ANQGSEA in the germline V gene. CDR3 sequence: CSVPGSNTQYF. DNA for the CDR3: TGCAGCGTCCCAGGGTCGAATACGCAGTATTTT.

In the case of this clonotype: A read error may be the cause here, since a much bigger clone is one base away. The genes are TRBV7-8 and TRBJ2-7; D is possibly TRBD2 (5 bases). The CDR3 runs to 12 residues. Germline CDR1 SGHVS, CDR2 FQNEAQ. The CDR3 region is CAGSFRTGEQYF. CDR3 in DNA: TGTGCCGGCAGCTTCCGGACGGGGGAGCAGTACTTC.

The V and J genes are TRBV7-2 and TRBJ1-6; D perhaps matches TRBD1 (5 bases). V was trimmed by 6 bases and J by 7 bases, leaving 16 bases between them. The CDR3 totals 15 residues. CDR1 is SGHTA, CDR2 FQGNSA, per germline. The CDR3 DNA sequence: TGTGCCAGCAGTGTCGCAGGGTGGGGGAATTCACCCCTCCACTTT. Encoded protein: CASSVAGWGNSPLHF.

This clonotype was seen at least ten times. The chain couples TRBV10-3 to TRBJ1-1; the D gene is possibly TRBD1 (5 bases). Deletions cut 2 bases from V and 2 bases from J, with 9 bases between. The CDR3 length is 14 residues. Per the germline V gene, CDR1 is ENHRY and CDR2 is SYGVKD. The CDR3 DNA sequence: TGTGCCATCAGTGAGCTACGGGACAACACTGAAGCTTTCTTT. Its protein product is CAISELRDNTEAFF.